The text below deals with one T cell receptor (beta chain). Its antigen is currently not known. No much larger clone exists at a distance of one base, and base qualities are not known. The cysteine opens and the phenylalanine closes a CDR3 of 17 amino acids. The CDR3 DNA has 51 bases and is translated from base 1. The CDR1 and CDR2 encoded by the germline V gene (reference sequence) are GTSNPN and SVGIG. These data come from a study of T cell changes during pregnancy in multiple sclerosis (dated by TCRdb to between 2017 and 2020). Describing the broader study: Changes in the T cell repertoire over the course of pregnancy were examined in this study in women with multiple sclerosis.

Libraries were built with the immunoSEQ multiplex PCR assay. Entries here come from immuneACCESS through TCRdb and include only in-frame sequences with V and J called. Some clones fail to appear in such tables; in the studies checked, an unresolved V gene covers under half of the shortfall, and the cause of the remainder is unknown. The sample table shows about 67,000 clones, and more than 85% are seen once. The top ten hold almost 1.5% of the sample. The sequenced sample was peripheral blood, obtained in the second trimester of pregnancy. The chain couples TRBV30 to TRBJ2-7, with TRBD2 identical over 9 junction bases. The J call may be faulty, since TRBJ2-1 better matches the DNA end. This TCR came from a female donor with multiple sclerosis, enrolled in a pregnancy study. CDR3 sequence: CAWSVLRTSAYYNEQFF. The DNA reads TGTGCCTGGAGTGTACTCCGGACTAGCGCCTACTACAATGAGCAGTTCTTC.